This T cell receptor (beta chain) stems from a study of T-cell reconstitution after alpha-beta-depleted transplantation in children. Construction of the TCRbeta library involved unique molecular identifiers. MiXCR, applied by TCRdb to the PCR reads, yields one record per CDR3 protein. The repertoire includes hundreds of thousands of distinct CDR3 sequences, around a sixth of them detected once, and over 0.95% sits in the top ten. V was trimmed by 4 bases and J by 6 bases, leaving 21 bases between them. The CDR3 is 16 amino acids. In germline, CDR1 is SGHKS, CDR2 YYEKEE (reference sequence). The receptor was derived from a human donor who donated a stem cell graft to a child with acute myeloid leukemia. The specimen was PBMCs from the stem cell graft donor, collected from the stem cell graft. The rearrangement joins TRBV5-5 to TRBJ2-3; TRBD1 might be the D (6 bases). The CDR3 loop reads CASSTGHPTIMDTQYF. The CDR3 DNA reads TGTGCCAGCAGCACGGGACACCCAACTATCATGGATACGCAGTATTTT.